A selection of T cell receptor beta chains follows, all from one sample in a study of graft-versus-host responses after intestinal transplantation. Their recognized antigens are unknown. Libraries were prepared by immunoSEQ multiplex PCR; TCRdb keeps only in-frame clonotypes and omits some of them. This table has around 110,000 clones, over 85% appearing once. Specimen: unstimulated CD4+ T cells sorted from spleen or lymph node cells, collected before transplant. These receptors all stem from a human donor who was the organ donor for an intestinal transplant. CDR3s include the opening cysteine and the closing phenylalanine or tryptophan. Each record gives: clone size, D gene, J gene, V gene, CDR3 protein, CDR3 DNA. A D gene is named only where the DNA matches it firmly. Clone size is stated in some rows and not others, as once, few, many or a class when expanded.

clone size: .
D gene: TRBD2
J gene: TRBJ2-1
V gene: TRBV15
CDR3 protein: CATSRGKYSGTSYNEQFF
CDR3 DNA: TGTGCCACCAGCCGAGGGAAGTATAGCGGGACCTCCTACAATGAGCAGTTCTTC

clone size: .
D gene: .
J gene: TRBJ2-1
V gene: TRBV18
CDR3 protein: CASSPGPKYNEQFF
CDR3 DNA: TGTGCCAGCTCACCTGGGCCAAAATACAATGAGCAGTTCTTC

clone size: once
D gene: .
J gene: TRBJ2-1
V gene: TRBV19
CDR3 protein: CASKRRGDKSNEQFF
CDR3 DNA: TGTGCCAGTAAAAGGAGGGGCGATAAGAGCAATGAGCAGTTCTTC

clone size: .
D gene: .
J gene: TRBJ2-7
V gene: TRBV12-2
CDR3 protein: CASRLGGSYEQYF
CDR3 DNA: TGTGCAAGTCGCTTGGGGGGCTCCTACGAGCAGTACTTC

clone size: .
D gene: .
J gene: TRBJ1-4
V gene: TRBV7-2
CDR3 protein: CASAIKRGSFVEKLFF
CDR3 DNA: TGTGCCAGCGCTATAAAACGAGGGTCTTTCGTTGAAAAACTGTTTTTT

clone size: .
D gene: .
J gene: TRBJ1-2
V gene: TRBV20-1
CDR3 protein: CSASKEEGYTF
CDR3 DNA: TGCAGTGCTAGTAAGGAGGAGGGCTACACCTTC

clone size: once
D gene: .
J gene: TRBJ1-1
V gene: TRBV21-1
CDR3 protein: CASSKGNTEAFF
CDR3 DNA: TGTGCCAGCAGCAAAGGGAACACTGAAGCTTTCTTT

clone size: .
D gene: TRBD2
J gene: TRBJ2-1
V gene: TRBV5-1
CDR3 protein: CASSLHRAGGNYNEQFF
CDR3 DNA: TGCGCCAGCAGCCTGCACCGTGCGGGAGGAAATTACAATGAGCAGTTCTTC

clone size: .
D gene: .
J gene: TRBJ2-1
V gene: TRBV30
CDR3 protein: CAWRRASSYNEQFF
CDR3 DNA: TGTGCCTGGAGACGGGCGAGCTCCTACAATGAGCAGTTCTTC

clone size: few
D gene: .
J gene: TRBJ1-4
V gene: TRBV27
CDR3 protein: CASSFTPIVGKLFF
CDR3 DNA: TGTGCCAGCAGTTTTACCCCCATTGTCGGAAAACTGTTTTTT

clone size: .
D gene: .
J gene: TRBJ2-1
V gene: TRBV7-2
CDR3 protein: CASSLVGPGHWYNEQFF
CDR3 DNA: TGTGCCAGCAGCTTAGTTGGACCGGGACACTGGTACAATGAGCAGTTCTTC

clone size: .
D gene: .
J gene: TRBJ2-1
V gene: TRBV29-1
CDR3 protein: CSAELAGDEQFF
CDR3 DNA: TGCAGCGCCGAGCTGGCTGGGGATGAGCAGTTCTTC

clone size: .
D gene: .
J gene: TRBJ2-5
V gene: TRBV7-8
CDR3 protein: CASSLGWAQETQYF
CDR3 DNA: TGTGCCAGCAGCTTAGGGTGGGCCCAAGAGACCCAGTACTTC

clone size: .
D gene: TRBD1
J gene: TRBJ1-2
V gene: TRBV29-1
CDR3 protein: CSVPKTEQQGNYGYTF
CDR3 DNA: TGCAGCGTTCCCAAAACAGAGCAACAGGGGAACTATGGCTACACCTTC

clone size: .
D gene: .
J gene: TRBJ2-3
V gene: TRBV18
CDR3 protein: CASSPFISDSTDTQYF
CDR3 DNA: TGTGCCAGCTCACCATTCATTTCAGATAGCACAGATACGCAGTATTTT

clone size: .
D gene: .
J gene: TRBJ2-7
V gene: TRBV18
CDR3 protein: CASSPSRSISYEQYF
CDR3 DNA: TGTGCCAGCTCACCAAGTAGGTCTATTAGCTACGAGCAGTACTTC

clone size: .
D gene: TRBD2
J gene: TRBJ2-1
V gene: TRBV19
CDR3 protein: CASSLGTRGNEQFF
CDR3 DNA: TGTGCCAGTAGTCTTGGGACTAGAGGCAATGAGCAGTTCTTC

clone size: once
D gene: TRBD1
J gene: TRBJ1-2
V gene: TRBV5-1
CDR3 protein: CASSLGNNRGGDGYTF
CDR3 DNA: TGCGCCAGCAGCTTGGGTAACAACAGGGGAGGGGATGGCTACACCTTC

clone size: .
D gene: .
J gene: TRBJ2-7
V gene: TRBV19
CDR3 protein: CASSIRSGSHEQYF
CDR3 DNA: TGTGCCAGTAGTATAAGGTCAGGGTCGCACGAGCAGTACTTC

clone size: .
D gene: TRBD2
J gene: TRBJ2-1
V gene: TRBV5-1
CDR3 protein: CASSVTSGSDNEQFF
CDR3 DNA: TGCGCCAGCAGCGTGACTAGCGGGTCAGACAATGAGCAGTTCTTC

clone size: .
D gene: .
J gene: TRBJ2-5
V gene: TRBV5-4
CDR3 protein: CASRPGPEDKTQYF
CDR3 DNA: TGTGCCAGCAGGCCGGGTCCAGAGGATAAGACCCAGTACTTC

clone size: .
D gene: .
J gene: TRBJ2-6
V gene: TRBV19
CDR3 protein: CASSRGGANVLTF
CDR3 DNA: TGTGCCAGTAGTAGGGGTGGGGCCAACGTCCTGACTTTC

clone size: .
D gene: .
J gene: TRBJ2-7
V gene: TRBV11-2
CDR3 protein: CASRDGRGALEQYF
CDR3 DNA: TGTGCCAGCCGGGACGGACGGGGGGCTCTCGAGCAGTACTTC

clone size: .
D gene: .
J gene: TRBJ2-5
V gene: TRBV7-9
CDR3 protein: CASSRGADRRWETQYF
CDR3 DNA: TGTGCCAGCAGCCGAGGGGCGGACAGAAGGTGGGAGACCCAGTACTTC

clone size: .
D gene: .
J gene: TRBJ2-2
V gene: TRBV6-5
CDR3 protein: CASSGFGSGELFF
CDR3 DNA: TGTGCCAGCAGTGGCTTCGGTAGCGGGGAGCTGTTTTTT